The rows below give T cell receptor beta chains drawn from one sample of a study of T cells expressing NK-cell markers. TCRdb reprocessed the 5' RACE reads and reports one entry per CDR3 protein, with no DNA. Across 90,000 to 130,000 distinct CDR3 sequences, the top ten clones capture around a sixth of the sample. Sequencing input: blood T cells: a sorted CD56 or NKG2C T cell subset, CD4+ or CD8+ T cells, or bulk PBMC T cells (not recorded which). These receptors all stem from a woman aged 18-69 years in good health. Each CDR3 is given with its conserved first and last residue.

j_call v_call cdr3_aa
TRBJ2-2 TRBV4-3 CASSQPAYPIIGNTGELFF
TRBJ2-5 TRBV5-6 CASSSTSLAGVETQYF
TRBJ2-1 TRBV4-3 CASSQDQRGGSSYNEQFF
TRBJ1-4 TRBV7-8 CASSSTGGRNEKLFF
TRBJ2-7 TRBV27 CASSSLLARPYEQYF
TRBJ1-1 TRBV6-5 CASSSGQGAYTEAFF
TRBJ2-1 TRBV6-5 CASSFVGDGRNEQFF
TRBJ2-5 TRBV12-3/TRBV12-4 CASSLSRRTPETQYF
TRBJ2-5 TRBV11-2 CASSLGSGAGETQYF
TRBJ1-5 TRBV10-1 CASSDRINQPQHF
TRBJ2-2 TRBV4-3 CASSHRGLAGENTGELFF
TRBJ2-7 TRBV20-1 CSARGFSSYEQYF
TRBJ2-5 TRBV20-1 CSARDLVPGETQYF
TRBJ2-2 TRBV9 CASSVEGGNTGELFF
TRBJ2-7 TRBV12-3/TRBV12-4 CASSAAVYEQYF
TRBJ1-1 TRBV29-1 CSVEGTEIEAFF
TRBJ1-1 TRBV7-8 CASSPSPTWDTEAFF
TRBJ2-4 TRBV9 CASSSPGTGDIQYF
TRBJ2-1 TRBV5-1 CASSLNTLADSYNEQFF
TRBJ2-7 TRBV12-3/TRBV12-4 CASNRPGLAAYEQYF
TRBJ2-7 TRBV27 CASSLQATGGAYEQYF
TRBJ1-1 TRBV19 CASSIWGLTEAFF
TRBJ1-1 TRBV4-3 CASSPTMNTEAFF